This entry describes one T cell receptor beta chain. Its specificity is not known. The germline CDR1 and CDR2 sequences are SGHDN and FVKESK. The germline V and J ends were trimmed by 0 bases and 2 bases, with 8 bases remaining between them. This CDR3 is 15 amino acids long. Profiled with immunoSEQ multiplex PCR; TCRdb holds only in-frame clones, not every one. The sample lists tens of thousands of clones, under 85% occurring once. These data come from a study of T cell clones after liver transplantation. For the study at large: Patients counted as tolerant after at least one year off all immunosuppression, enzymes not exceeding twice normal.

Points from the study as a whole: Graft donor-reactive T cells may have migrated into the graft rather than being deleted.

The input for sequencing was CD4+ T cells from blood, taken at the 22-month timepoint. The TCR sequence derives from a human patient who received a liver transplant. Among the T cells, some may be from the graft donor. J is TRBJ2-1 and V is TRBV14; D unresolved. CDR3 residues: CASSQETAAYNEQFF. The CDR3 bases are TGTGCCAGCAGCCAAGAAACAGCAGCCTACAATGAGCAGTTCTTC.